This note documents a single TCR beta chain sequence. Germline lookup yields CDR1 MNHEY and CDR2 SMNVEV (reference sequence). This CDR3 is 14 amino acids long. V lost 6 bases, J lost 5 bases, and 14 bases lay in between. This sample stems from a study of blood T cell repertoires in COVID-19. Study details: Sites in the United States, Italy and Spain provided acute and convalescent COVID-19 samples. Sources were T cells, B-cell-depleted T cells, or PBMCs; the material itself was cDNA or gDNA.

Donors were grouped by their self-reported clinical history. Methods used by the authors: It was from reference gene primer amplification that nucleated cell counts were estimated. TCRdb keeps only in-frame clones here, not all; method: immunoSEQ multiplex PCR. Clone size and V and J calls were adopted from that table, with D and trimming inferred from the DNA. The repertoire holds 270,000 or so clones, with 70% to 90% as singletons. Material for sequencing was PBMCs or T cells enriched from blood (not recorded which). The V and J genes are TRBV27 and TRBJ2-1, with D maybe TRBD2 (6 bases). This sequence was found in a woman in her thirties with acute COVID-19. CDR3: CASRGLDLNNEQFF. As DNA, the CDR3 is TGTGCCAGCAGGGGACTCGATCTCAACAATGAGCAGTTCTTC.